One and the same sample provided the 10 T cell receptor beta chains below, sequenced in a study of T cell clonotyping in hematopoietic cell transplantation. Produced via immunoSEQ multiplex PCR; TCRdb's table is partial and in-frame only. The sample includes some 9,300 clones, about 47% of them seen just once. Sample: peripheral blood mononuclear cells, taken 100 days after allogeneic stem cell transplant. The receptor source for this set is a female patient aged 50 to 60 who had an allogeneic stem cell transplant from an unrelated donor, so the T cells may come from the graft donor. Some clones in this sample may be carry-over from other donors' samples.

The V gene is TRBV28, the J gene TRBJ2-7; D is uncertain. In germline, CDR1 is MDHEN, CDR2 SYDVKM. V gave up 4 bases and J gave up 0 bases, with 16 bases separating them. This CDR3 comprises 16 residues. CDR3 amino acids: CASSYPLSERSYEQYF. CDR3 nucleotide sequence: TGTGCCAGCAGTTACCCCCTGAGTGAACGCTCCTACGAGCAGTACTTC.

In this sample, this clone turned up once. The chain carries TRBV11-2 and TRBJ2-7; perhaps TRBD1 as D (6 bases). This CDR3 has 14 residues. From germline, CDR1 is SGHAT and CDR2 FQNNGV. The V end lost 4 bases, the J end lost 2 bases, and 12 bases lay between the germline ends. The CDR3 reads CASSYTGYTYEQYF. As DNA, the CDR3 is TGTGCCAGCAGCTATACAGGGTATACCTACGAGCAGTACTTC. Full variable domain (rest looked up from reference TRBV11-2 and TRBJ2-7): EAGVAQSPRYKIIEKRQSVAFWCNPISGHATLYWYQQILGQGPKLLIQFQNNGVVDDSQLPKDRFSAERLKGVDSTLKIQPAKLEDSAVYLCASSYTGYTYEQYFGPGTRLTVT.

This clone is a singleton in its sample. The chain combines TRBV30 with TRBJ2-2; perhaps TRBD1 as D (5 bases). CDR3 length: 13 residues. V lost 2 bases and J 6 bases, leaving 10 bases between the germline ends. CDR1 and CDR2 (germline): GTSNPN, SVGIG (reference sequence). The CDR3 nucleotides are TGTGCCTGGAGTCCCAGGGTCCCCGGGGAGCTGTTTTTT. Translated: CAWSPRVPGELFF.

J is TRBJ2-2 and V is TRBV6-5; D is uncertain. Germline V gene data show CDR1 as MNHEY and CDR2 as SVGAGI. There are 15 residues in the CDR3. V lost 2 bases and J 0 bases, leaving 7 bases between the germline ends. The CDR3 region has the DNA TGTGCCAGCAGTTACCTTAGGGCGAACACCGGGGAGCTGTTTTTT. Translation: CASSYLRANTGELFF.

This clone is termed medium-sized. This chain joins TRBV10-2 and TRBJ2-2; the match to TRBD1 covers 9 bases. The CDR3 covers 15 residues. Germline CDR1 and CDR2: WSHSY and SAAADI. The V gene end was trimmed by 5 bases and the J gene end by 4 bases; junction bases not matched to a gene: 5. The CDR3 region has the DNA TGCGCCAGCAGTATCACGGGACAGGGCACCGGGGAGCTGTTTTTT. It encodes CASSITGQGTGELFF.

This clone was detected a few times. The chain joins TRBV30 to TRBJ2-7; 11 bases map to TRBD1. Germline assignment: CDR1 GTSNPN and CDR2 SVGIG (reference sequence). Losses at the gene ends were 3 bases for V and 4 bases for J; bases not matched to a gene: 8. CDR3 length equals 15 residues. CDR3 DNA: TGTGCCTGGAGCCCCCCGGGACAGGGGGAATACGAGCAGTACTTC. As protein: CAWSPPGQGEYEQYF.

This clone showed up just a few times. The chain links TRBV7-2 to TRBJ1-2; possibly TRBD1 for D (6 bases). Per the germline V gene, CDR1 is SGHTA and CDR2 is FQGNSA. Trimming took 5 bases from V and 0 from J, leaving 16 bases between them. The CDR3 extends over 16 amino acids. For the CDR3, the DNA is TGTGCCAGCAGCGCCGGACAGCCTATAGCTAACTATGGCTACACCTTC. It specifies CASSAGQPIANYGYTF.

This clone was detected only a few times. V gene TRBV9 combines with J gene TRBJ2-7; TRBD1 matches at 7 bases. V was clipped by 7 bases and J by 2 bases; unmatched bases: 6. The CDR3 is 13 amino acids. CDR1 and CDR2 from the germline V gene are SGDLS and YYNGEE. Here the CDR3 reads CASAGTETYEQYF. DNA of the CDR3: TGTGCCAGCGCCGGGACAGAAACCTACGAGCAGTACTTC.

This sequence joins TRBV5-1 and TRBJ1-2, with 9 bases identical to TRBD1. CDR1 SGHRS and CDR2 YFSETQ come from the germline V gene. The trim removed 3 bases at V and 8 bases at J, leaving 8 bases unmatched. The CDR3 runs to 14 residues. The CDR3 sequence is CASSSEQGAWGYTF. The CDR3 DNA reads TGCGCCAGCAGCTCTGAACAGGGGGCCTGGGGCTACACCTTC.

To note about this clone: In the same sample, other DNA sequences code for this CDR3. The rearrangement uses TRBV30 and TRBJ1-6, with unresolved D. CDR3 length equals 11 residues. The germline V gene has CDR1 GTSNPN and CDR2 SVGIG (reference sequence). Deletions cut 5 bases from V and 6 bases from J, with 5 bases between. CDR3 DNA: TGTGCCTGGTCCGTTAATTCACCCCTCCACTTT. It codes for CAWSVNSPLHF.